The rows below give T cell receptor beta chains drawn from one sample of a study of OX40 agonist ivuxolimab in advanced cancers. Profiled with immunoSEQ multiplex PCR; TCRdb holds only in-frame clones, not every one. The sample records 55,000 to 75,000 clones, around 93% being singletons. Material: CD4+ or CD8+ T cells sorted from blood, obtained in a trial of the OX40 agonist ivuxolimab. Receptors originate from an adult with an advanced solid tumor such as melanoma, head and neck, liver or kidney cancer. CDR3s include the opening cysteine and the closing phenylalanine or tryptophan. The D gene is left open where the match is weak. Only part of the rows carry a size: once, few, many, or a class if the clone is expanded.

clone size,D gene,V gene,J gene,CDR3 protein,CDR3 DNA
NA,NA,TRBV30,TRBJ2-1,CAWSVVHLAEQFF,TGTGCCTGGAGTGTTGTGCATTTAGCGGAGCAGTTCTTC
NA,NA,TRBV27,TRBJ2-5,CASSFSGGGETQYF,TGTGCCAGCAGTTTCTCGGGGGGCGGGGAGACCCAGTACTTC
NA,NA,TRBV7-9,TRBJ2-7,CASSALRGGEQYF,TGTGCCAGCAGTGCTTTGAGGGGTGGCGAGCAGTACTTC
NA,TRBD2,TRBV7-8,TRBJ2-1,CASSRLLAGVYNEQFF,TGTGCCAGCAGCCGTCTGCTAGCGGGTGTATACAATGAGCAGTTCTTC
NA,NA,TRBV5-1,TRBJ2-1,CASSWGDNEQFF,TGCGCCAGCAGCTGGGGGGACAATGAGCAGTTCTTC
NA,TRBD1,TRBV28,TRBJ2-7,CASRRTGGETYEQYF,TGTGCCAGCAGACGGACAGGGGGCGAAACCTACGAGCAGTACTTC
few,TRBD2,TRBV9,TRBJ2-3,CASSVDWAGDITDTQYF,TGTGCCAGCAGCGTAGACTGGGCGGGAGACATCACAGATACGCAGTATTTT
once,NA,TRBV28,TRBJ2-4,CASSSNHIEVAKNIQYF,TGTGCCAGCAGTTCAAACCACATCGAAGTAGCCAAAAACATTCAGTACTTC
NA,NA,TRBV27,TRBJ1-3,CASSLSPPSVGGNTIYF,TGTGCCAGCAGTTTATCGCCCCCCTCTGTTGGTGGAAACACCATATATTTT
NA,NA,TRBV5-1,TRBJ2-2,CASSWTDGLGGELFF,TGCGCCAGCAGCTGGACGGACGGCCTTGGCGGGGAGCTGTTTTTT
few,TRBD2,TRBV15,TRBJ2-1,CATSKTSGDNEQFF,TGTGCCACCAGTAAGACTAGCGGGGACAATGAGCAGTTCTTC